This T cell receptor beta chain comes out of a study of T-cell memory formation after mild COVID-19. Broader study findings: Second-wave clones peaking on day 37 lacked confirmed SARS-CoV-2 specificity. The finding that pre-infection memory included some responding clones suggested that cross-reactive memory joined. Clones shrinking from day 15 to 85 showed even CD4/CD8 mixes; later expanders tilted CD4+.

The V and J ends lost 0 bases and 0 bases, in that order; junction bases with no gene match: 11. The CDR3 has 19 amino acids. In germline, CDR1 is SGHRS, CDR2 YFSETQ. Each CDR3 protein is one row after TCRdb ran MiXCR on the 5' RACE reads. The sample has roughly 510,000 distinct CDR3 sequences; around 15% are singletons. This clonotype was observed a handful of times. Its antigen remains unknown. The chain combines TRBV5-1 with TRBJ1-3; 8 nucleotides agree with TRBD1. Sequenced sample: PBMCs or a T cell subset sorted from them (not recorded which). This TCR derives from an adult woman who had mild COVID-19 (a few samples of this study predate the infection). Cell type and time point are not known. CDR3 in DNA: TGCGCCAGCAGCTTGGGCGACAGGGGATTGCTATTCTCTGGAAACACCATATATTTT. Amino acids: CASSLGDRGLLFSGNTIYF.